This record covers a single TCR beta chain. This sample is drawn from a study of blood T cell repertoires in COVID-19. As for the study in general: The United States, Italy and Spain provided the acute and convalescent COVID-19 samples. T cells, B-cell-depleted T cells, or PBMCs supplied cDNA or gDNA.

Germline-derived CDR1 and CDR2 are KGHDR and SFDVKD. The CDR3 length is 15 residues. Trimming cost V 4 bases and J 6 bases; bases outside gene matches: 10. Authors' data handling: Scientists estimated how many nucleated cells there were by amplifying reference gene primers. Only in-frame clones appear in the TCRdb table, and some are missing; sequencing was by immunoSEQ multiplex PCR. V and J calls and clone size are given by that table; D and trimming were obtained from the DNA. The sample lists 150,000 to 200,000 clones, approximately 87% occurring once. The clonotype originates from a man between 18 and 29 years old with active or convalescent COVID-19. Sequenced sample: peripheral blood. This chain links TRBV24-1 with TRBJ2-5, with 7 bases that match TRBD1. CDR3 protein: CATSDRDSDEKTQYF. In nucleotides, the CDR3 is TGTGCCACCAGTGACCGGGACAGTGATGAAAAGACCCAGTACTTC.